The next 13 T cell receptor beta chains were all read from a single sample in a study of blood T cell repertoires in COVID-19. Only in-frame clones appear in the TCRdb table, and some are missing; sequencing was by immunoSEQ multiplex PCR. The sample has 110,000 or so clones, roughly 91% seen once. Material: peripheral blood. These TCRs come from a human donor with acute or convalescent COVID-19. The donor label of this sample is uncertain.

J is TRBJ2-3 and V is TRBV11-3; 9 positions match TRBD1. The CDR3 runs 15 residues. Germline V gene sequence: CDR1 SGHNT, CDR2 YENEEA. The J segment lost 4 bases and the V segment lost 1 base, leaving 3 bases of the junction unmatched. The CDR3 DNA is TGTGCCAGCAGCTTAGCAGGACAGGGGTCAGATACGCAGTATTTT. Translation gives CASSLAGQGSDTQYF.

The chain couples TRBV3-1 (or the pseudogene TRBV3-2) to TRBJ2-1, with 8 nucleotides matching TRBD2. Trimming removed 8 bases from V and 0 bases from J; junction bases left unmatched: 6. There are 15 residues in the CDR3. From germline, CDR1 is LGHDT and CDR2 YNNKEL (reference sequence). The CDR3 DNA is TGTGCCAGCCAAGTAGGGACTAGCTCCTACAATGAGCAGTTCTTC. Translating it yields CASQVGTSSYNEQFF.

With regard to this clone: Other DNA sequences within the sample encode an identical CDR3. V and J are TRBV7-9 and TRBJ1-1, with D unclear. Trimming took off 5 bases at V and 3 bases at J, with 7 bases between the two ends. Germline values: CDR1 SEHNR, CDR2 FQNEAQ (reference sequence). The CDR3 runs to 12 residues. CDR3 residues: CASSRGDTEAFF. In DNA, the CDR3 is TGTGCCAGCAGCCGCGGTGACACTGAAGCTTTCTTT.

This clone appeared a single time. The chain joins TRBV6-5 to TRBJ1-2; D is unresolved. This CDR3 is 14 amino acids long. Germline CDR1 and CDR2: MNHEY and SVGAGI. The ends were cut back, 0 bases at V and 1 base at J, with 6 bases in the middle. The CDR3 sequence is CASSYSTVNYGYTF. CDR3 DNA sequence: TGTGCCAGCAGTTACTCTACGGTTAACTATGGCTACACCTTC.

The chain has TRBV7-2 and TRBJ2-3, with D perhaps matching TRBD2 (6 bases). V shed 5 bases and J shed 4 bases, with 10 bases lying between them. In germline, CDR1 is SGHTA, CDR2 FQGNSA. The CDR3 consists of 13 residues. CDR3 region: CASSLGTSDTQYF. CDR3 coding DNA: TGTGCCAGCAGCCTCGGGACTTCAGATACGCAGTATTTT.

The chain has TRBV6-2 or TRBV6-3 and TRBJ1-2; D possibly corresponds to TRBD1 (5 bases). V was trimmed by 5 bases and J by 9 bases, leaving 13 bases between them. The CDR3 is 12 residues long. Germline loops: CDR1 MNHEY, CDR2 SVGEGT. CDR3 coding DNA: TGTGCCAGCAGTGATCCGACAGTACGCTACACCTTC. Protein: CASSDPTVRYTF.

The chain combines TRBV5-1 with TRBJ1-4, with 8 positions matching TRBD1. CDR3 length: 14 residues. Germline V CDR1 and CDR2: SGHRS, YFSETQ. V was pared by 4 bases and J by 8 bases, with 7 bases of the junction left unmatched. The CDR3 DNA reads TGCGCCAGCAGCGACGGACAGGGTTTGGAAAAACTGTTTTTT. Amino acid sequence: CASSDGQGLEKLFF.

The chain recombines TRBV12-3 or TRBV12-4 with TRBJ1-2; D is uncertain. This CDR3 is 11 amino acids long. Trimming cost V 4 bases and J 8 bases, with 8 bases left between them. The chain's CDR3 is CASSSAVGYTF. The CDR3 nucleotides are TGTGCCAGCAGTTCGGCGGTCGGCTACACCTTC.

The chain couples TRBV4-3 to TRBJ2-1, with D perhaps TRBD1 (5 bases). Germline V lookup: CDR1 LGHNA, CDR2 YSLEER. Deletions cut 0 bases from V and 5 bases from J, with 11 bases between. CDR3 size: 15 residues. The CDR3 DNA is TGCGCCAGCAGCCAAGATGGGGCATCGCACAATGAGCAGTTCTTC. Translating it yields CASSQDGASHNEQFF.

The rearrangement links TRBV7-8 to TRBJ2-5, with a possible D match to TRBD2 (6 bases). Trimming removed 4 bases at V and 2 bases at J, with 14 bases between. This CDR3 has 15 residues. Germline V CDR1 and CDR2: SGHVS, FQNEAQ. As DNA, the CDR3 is TGTGCCAGCAGCTGGGGCTCGGGACTGCAAGAGACCCAGTACTTC. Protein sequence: CASSWGSGLQETQYF.

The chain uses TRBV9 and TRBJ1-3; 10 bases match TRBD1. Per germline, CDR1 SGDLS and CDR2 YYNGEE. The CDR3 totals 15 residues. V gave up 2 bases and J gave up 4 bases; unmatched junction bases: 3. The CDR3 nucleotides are TGTGCCAGCAGCGTCGAGACAGGGGGCGGAAACACCATATATTTT. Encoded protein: CASSVETGGGNTIYF.

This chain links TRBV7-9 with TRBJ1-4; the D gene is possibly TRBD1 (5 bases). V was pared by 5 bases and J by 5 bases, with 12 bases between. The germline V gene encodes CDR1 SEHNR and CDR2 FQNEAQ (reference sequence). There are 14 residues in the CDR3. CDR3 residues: CASSPQGGNEKLFF. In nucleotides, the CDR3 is TGTGCCAGCAGCCCGCAGGGAGGGAATGAAAAACTGTTTTTT.

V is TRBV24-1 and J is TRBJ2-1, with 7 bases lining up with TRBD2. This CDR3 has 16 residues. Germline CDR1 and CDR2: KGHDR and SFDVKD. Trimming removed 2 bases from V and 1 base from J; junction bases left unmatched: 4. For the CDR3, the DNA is TGTGCCACCAGTGATTGGGTAGCGGGTTCCTACAATGAGCAGTTCTTC. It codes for CATSDWVAGSYNEQFF.